The T cell receptor beta chain described here comes from a study of T cell responses to AZD1222 COVID-19 vaccine. General observations from the study: With two AZD1222 doses given, Spike-specific TCR breadth and depth both rose. CD4 TCRs covered the whole spike, strongest at regions 160-218 and 743-854. Unmutated variant regions are reportedly targeted by nearly half of spike-specific TCRs. Repertoires in all cases were sampled only once the peak T cell response had passed.

Germline lookup yields CDR1 KGHSH and CDR2 LQKENI. The V end was cut by 5 bases, the J end by 0 bases, with 14 bases between. The CDR3 is 17 amino acids. Remarks on this clone: What it binds is not known.

This table comes from immunoSEQ multiplex PCR, and its TCRdb copy is limited to in-frame clones, with some not included. The table includes 100,000 to 150,000 clones, roughly 88% detected once. The sequencing here drew on peripheral blood, taken 28 days after the second AZD1222 dose. This sequence joins TRBV18 and TRBJ1-6, with D hard to call. This TCR came from an adult who received the AZD1222 COVID-19 vaccine. CDR3 sequence (DNA): TGTGCCAGCTCAGAGAAGCGGGCGAGCTCCTATAATTCACCCCTCCACTTT. Translating it yields CASSEKRASSYNSPLHF.